This section outlines one T cell receptor beta chain sequence together with its context. Antigen: not known. Deletions cut 2 bases from V and 4 bases from J, with 8 bases between. CDR3 length: 13 amino acids. Germline V gene data show CDR1 as LNHNV and CDR2 as YYDKDF (reference sequence). This PCR relied on a set of 60 Vbeta primers and 13 Jbeta primers. TCRdb keeps only in-frame clones here, not all; method: immunoSEQ multiplex PCR. This table lists over 40,000 clones. The sample comes from a study of cytomegalovirus exposure and HLA in healthy donors. Regarding the study as a whole: V- and J-gene trimming of TCR beta was linked (in a later analysis) to a missense DCLRE1C variant. Previously analyzed data showed that most TCR beta V segments were productive at a frequency of about 87% or about 30%.

Sequencing input: PBMCs. The TCR sequence derives from a man aged 30 to 39 in good health and CMV-seronegative. This rearrangement joins TRBV15 to TRBJ2-5, with D hard to call. The CDR3 loop is CATSRYFGETQYF. The DNA for the CDR3 is TGTGCCACCAGCAGATACTTTGGAGAGACCCAGTACTTC.